The 18 T cell receptor beta chains below come from one sample, sequenced in a study of metastatic and nonmetastatic thyroid tumors. With MiXCR, TCRdb called clones anew from the PCR reads. The data show nearly 15,000 clones, under 25% seen once. Treatment of any kind had been given to no patient before thyroid surgery. The specimen sequenced was blood. These receptors were collected from a female donor with papillary thyroid cancer or a benign thyroid nodule (not recorded which). Some clones in this sample may be carry-over from other donors' samples.

This clone has only a few counts. The chain joins TRBV2 to TRBJ1-5; TRBD1 matches 9 bases. The germline CDR1 and CDR2 sequences are SNHLY and FYNNEI. The junction had 11 bases not matched to a gene; V was cut back by 8 bases and J by 6 bases. The CDR3 loop spans 15 amino acids. The CDR3 loop reads CASLPASGQGQPQHF. In nucleotides, the CDR3 is TGTGCCAGCCTACCCGCTTCGGGACAGGGTCAGCCCCAGCATTTT.

This clone has a count of ten or more. The J gene is TRBJ2-7, the V gene TRBV7-2, with a weak D call TRBD1 (5 bases). The V gene lost 3 bases and the J gene lost 3 bases, with 12 bases spanning the gap. Germline values: CDR1 SGHTA, CDR2 FQGNSA. The CDR3 contains 14 residues. The CDR3, as DNA: TGTGCCAGCAGCTTGACAGTAGGAAACTACGAGCAGTACTTC. Encoded protein: CASSLTVGNYEQYF.

Regarding this clone: The germline gene is not matched at one end of the junction; a read error may be the cause. The V gene is TRBV7-3, the J gene TRBJ2-1; no reliable D call. Germline V lookup: CDR1 SGHTA, CDR2 FQGTGA. The CDR3 covers 15 residues. The CDR3 here is CASRLIRPPRSEQFF. DNA of the CDR3: TGTGCCAGCAGATTAATCCGACCTCCGAGGAGTGAGCAGTTCTTC.

This clone was found many times. V gene TRBV24-1 combines with J gene TRBJ2-3; 9 bases are a match to TRBD1. CDR1 and CDR2 from the germline V gene are KGHDR and SFDVKD. V dropped 10 bases and J dropped 7; count of bases not matched to a gene: 11. The CDR3 has 14 residues. The CDR3 sequence is CATRQGGNQNTQYF. CDR3 coding DNA: TGTGCCACTAGACAGGGGGGGAACCAAAATACGCAGTATTTT.

This clone was picked up many times. The gene calls are TRBV11-3 and TRBJ2-3; D remains ambiguous. The CDR3 consists of 15 residues. Between the trimmed V and J ends, which lost 5 bases and 0 bases, there was a span of 12 bases. The germline V gene encodes CDR1 SGHNT and CDR2 YENEEA. CDR3 in DNA: TGTGCCAGCAGCCCTCGGCTATATAGCACAGATACGCAGTATTTT. This sequence encodes CASSPRLYSTDTQYF. The variable domain in full, with the rest retrieved from reference TRBV11-3 and TRBJ2-3, is EAGVVQSPRYKIIEKKQPVAFWCNPISGHNTLYWYLQNLGQGPELLIRYENEEAVDDSQLPKDRFSAERLKGVDSTLKIQPAELGDSAVYLCASSPRLYSTDTQYFGPGTRLTVL.

V gene TRBV20-1 combines with J gene TRBJ2-5, with no clear D. Per germline, CDR1 DFQATT and CDR2 SNEGSKA (reference sequence). The CDR3 has 11 amino acids. V dropped 3 bases and J dropped 14 bases, with 16 bases sitting between them. CDR3 DNA sequence: TGCAGTGCTAGTTACTTTGGAGAATGTTACTTC. Translation gives CSASYFGECYF.

The V and J genes are TRBV20-1 and TRBJ2-7; D may match TRBD1 or TRBD2 (6 bases each). Trimming removed 4 bases from V and 7 bases from J, with 14 bases in between. The length of the CDR3 is 12 residues. Germline assignment: CDR1 DFQATT and CDR2 SNEGSKA (reference sequence). DNA of the CDR3: TGCAGTGCTAAAAGGGGGGCTCGGGAGCAGTACTTC. Translated, it gives CSAKRGAREQYF.

This chain uses TRBV20-1 with TRBJ2-7; no firm D call. This CDR3 contains 14 residues. Germline V gene lookup returns CDR1 DFQATT and CDR2 SNEGSKA (reference sequence). Between the trimmed V and J ends, which lost 4 bases and 7 bases, there was a span of 20 bases. The CDR3 DNA reads TGCAGTGCTAACCCACTCAGCAGGCCTAGAGAGCAGTACTTC. Amino acids: CSANPLSRPREQYF.

This clone was observed at least ten times. The chain uses TRBV19 and TRBJ1-1, with D possibly TRBD1 on 6 matching bases. The CDR3 has 15 amino acids. CDR1 and CDR2 (germline): LNHDA, SQIVND (reference sequence). V was shortened by 2 bases and J by 6 bases, with 16 bases between the two germline ends. This chain's CDR3 is CASSIKGGAQAEAFF. CDR3 bases: TGTGCCAGTAGTATAAAGGGGGGGGCGCAGGCTGAAGCTTTCTTT.

This clone was counted many times. The V call is TRBV11-1, the J call TRBJ2-5, with 16 nucleotides matching TRBD2. The CDR3 loop spans 20 amino acids. The J segment lost 3 bases and the V segment lost 2 bases, leaving 12 bases of the junction unmatched. The V gene's germline CDR1 is SGHAT and CDR2 FQDESV (reference sequence). The CDR3 loop reads CASSLRGLAGGLGTKETQYF. The CDR3 DNA is TGTGCCAGCAGCTTAAGGGGACTAGCGGGAGGGTTGGGGACGAAAGAGACCCAGTACTTC.

This clone appeared many times. This chain uses TRBV20-1 with TRBJ2-1, with 10 bases aligning to TRBD2. The germline gives CDR1 DFQATT, CDR2 SNEGSKA (reference sequence). Trimming removed 2 bases from V and 8 bases from J; junction bases left unmatched: 12. The CDR3 spans 16 residues. CDR3 nucleotides: TGCAGTGCTAGATGGGCTATAGCGGGAGGTGGGGATGAGCAGTTCTTC. Translation gives CSARWAIAGGGDEQFF.

This clone was seen repeatedly, ten times or more. J is TRBJ1-5 and V is TRBV7-2; 9 bases fit TRBD1. The V gene's germline CDR1 is SGHTA and CDR2 FQGNSA. The CDR3 runs 15 residues. Trimming removed 5 bases from V and 5 bases from J; junction bases left unmatched: 7. CDR3 loop: CASSREQGADQPQHF. In DNA form, the CDR3 reads TGTGCCAGCAGCCGGGAACAGGGGGCGGATCAGCCCCAGCATTTT.

The table lists this clone with many counts. The V call is TRBV18, the J call TRBJ1-1; D gene uncertain. The CDR3 loop spans 13 amino acids. Trimming removed 4 bases at V and 6 bases at J, with 12 bases between. Germline CDR1 and CDR2: KGHSH and LQKENI. The chain's CDR3 is CASSLIQTAEAFF. DNA for the CDR3: TGTGCCAGCTCACTGATACAGACGGCTGAAGCTTTCTTT. The whole variable domain, remainder taken from reference TRBV18 and TRBJ1-1, is NAGVMQNPRHLVRRRGQEARLRCSPMKGHSHVYWYRQLPEEGLKFMVYLQKENIIDESGMPKERFSAEFPKEGPSILRIQQVVRGDSAAYFCASSLIQTAEAFFGQGTRLTVV.

By sample fraction, this clone is medium-sized (0.01 to 0.1%). The genes are TRBV20-1 and TRBJ2-2, with D perhaps TRBD2 (6 bases). CDR3 length: 15 residues. Trimming shortened V by 0 bases and J by 1 base, and 9 bases separated the two germline ends. Germline values: CDR1 DFQATT, CDR2 SNEGSKA (reference sequence). The CDR3: CSARESRENTGELFF. For the CDR3, the DNA is TGCAGTGCTAGAGAATCGCGGGAGAACACCGGGGAGCTGTTTTTT.

This clone was seen at least ten times. V is TRBV5-5 and J is TRBJ2-7; D is perhaps TRBD2 (5 bases). Germline loops: CDR1 SGHKS, CDR2 YYEKEE (reference sequence). Trimming cost V 0 bases and J 6 bases, with 16 bases left between them. CDR3 length equals 15 residues. The CDR3 nucleotides are TGTGCCAGCAGCTTGGAGGACCTCCGGGGTAGCGAGCAGTACTTC. Translated, it gives CASSLEDLRGSEQYF.

This clone appeared many times. The genes are TRBV20-1 and TRBJ1-5, with 7 bases identical to TRBD1. J was trimmed by 3 bases and V by 3 bases; bases with no gene match: 5. CDR3 size: 14 residues. Germline-derived CDR1 and CDR2 are DFQATT and SNEGSKA (reference sequence). The CDR3 sequence is CSASRGRINQPQHF. In DNA, the CDR3 is TGCAGTGCTAGCAGGGGGAGGATCAATCAGCCCCAGCATTTT.

Judged by abundance, this clone is medium-sized. The chain links TRBV20-1 to TRBJ2-7; maybe TRBD2 (5 bases). The germline gives CDR1 DFQATT, CDR2 SNEGSKA (reference sequence). The germline V and J ends were trimmed by 1 base and 4 bases, with 11 bases remaining between them. This CDR3 has 13 residues. Written as DNA, the CDR3 is TGCAGTGCTAGAGCAACTAGGAAGTACGAGCAGTACTTC. Protein product: CSARATRKYEQYF.

V usage is TRBV6-4 and J usage is TRBJ1-1; TRBD1 might be the D (6 bases). The CDR3 spans 17 residues. Trimming took 2 bases from V and 2 from J, leaving 18 bases between them. Germline V gives CDR1 MRHNA, CDR2 SNTAGT. The CDR3 spells CASSDGPGTFPNTEAFF. CDR3 nucleotide sequence: TGTGCCAGCAGTGACGGTCCCGGGACATTTCCAAACACTGAAGCTTTCTTT.